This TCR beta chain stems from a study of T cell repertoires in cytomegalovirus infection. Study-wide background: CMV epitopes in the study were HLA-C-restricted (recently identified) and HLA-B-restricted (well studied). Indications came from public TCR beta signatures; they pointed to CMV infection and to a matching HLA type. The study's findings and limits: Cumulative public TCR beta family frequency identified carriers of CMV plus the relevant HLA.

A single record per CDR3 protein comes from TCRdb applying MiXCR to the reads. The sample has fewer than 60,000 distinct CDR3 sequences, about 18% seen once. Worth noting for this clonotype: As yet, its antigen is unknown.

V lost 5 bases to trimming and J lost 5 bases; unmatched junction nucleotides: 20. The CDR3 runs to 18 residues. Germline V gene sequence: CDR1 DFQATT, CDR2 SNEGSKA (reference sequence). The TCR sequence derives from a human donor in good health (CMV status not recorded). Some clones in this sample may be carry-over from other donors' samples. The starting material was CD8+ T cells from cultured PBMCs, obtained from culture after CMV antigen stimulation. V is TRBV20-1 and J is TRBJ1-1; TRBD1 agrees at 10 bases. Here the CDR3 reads CSALKGTGASVGLTEAFF. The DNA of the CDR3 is TGCAGTGCTCTTAAGGGGACAGGGGCCAGTGTGGGGCTGACTGAAGCTTTCTTT.